The 7 T cell receptor beta chains presented below share a single source sample, sequenced in a study of PD-1 blockade in classical Hodgkin lymphoma. The time point denotes: cycle 4 day 1 (C4D1), after less than 7 weeks of nivolumab. Every patient was affected by relapse after autologous stem cell transplantation, while exposure to brentuximab vedotin was not uniform. Measured with immunoSEQ multiplex PCR; TCRdb has only the in-frame clones, and not every one. The table has 80,000 to 100,000 clones, roughly 91% seen once. The material sequenced was peripheral blood mononuclear cells (PBMCs), taken before the fourth cycle of nivolumab. The receptors here all came from a human donor with classical Hodgkin lymphoma.

This chain joins TRBV5-1 and TRBJ2-7; 9 positions agree with TRBD1. V gave up 0 bases and J gave up 5 bases; unmatched junction bases: 3. CDR1 SGHRS and CDR2 YFSETQ come from the germline V gene. There are 14 residues in the CDR3. The CDR3 coding sequence is TGCGCCAGCAGCTTGGATACAGGGGGCGACGAGCAGTACTTC. It specifies CASSLDTGGDEQYF.

This clone was counted once. The V gene is TRBV6-6, the J gene TRBJ1-5; D remains ambiguous. CDR1 MNHNY and CDR2 SVGAGI come from the germline V gene (reference sequence). Trimming removed 0 bases at V and 5 bases at J, with 8 bases between. The CDR3 length is 14 residues. The CDR3 bases are TGTGCCAGCAGTTACTCGGGCAGAGATCAGCCCCAGCATTTT. Translation: CASSYSGRDQPQHF.

The chain employs TRBV6-6 and TRBJ2-7, with 9 bases identical to TRBD2. CDR1 is MNHNY and CDR2 is SVGAGI in the germline V gene (reference sequence). CDR3 length: 16 residues. V gave up 7 bases and J gave up 4 bases; unmatched junction bases: 14. The CDR3 loop is CASNGEGTSYTYEQYF. The CDR3 DNA reads as TGTGCCAGCAATGGGGAGGGGACTAGCTACACTTACGAGCAGTACTTC.

The gene calls are TRBV29-1 and TRBJ2-1; D unresolved. The V gene's germline CDR1 is SQVTM and CDR2 ANQGSEA. Trimming removed 4 bases at V and 7 bases at J, with 17 bases between. There are 14 residues in the CDR3. The CDR3 region has the DNA TGCAGCGTTGGGTTCCTAGTCTCGGTAAATGAGCAGTTCTTC. Amino acid sequence: CSVGFLVSVNEQFF.

The chain employs TRBV28 and TRBJ2-6; D is uncertain. CDR3 length: 17 amino acids. Trimming shortened V by 8 bases and J by 1 base, and 18 bases separated the two germline ends. Germline-derived CDR1 and CDR2 are MDHEN and SYDVKM. The CDR3 coding sequence is TGTGCCAGCCAGACCGGATCGGGCGGATCTGGGGCCAACGTCCTGACTTTC. Translating gives CASQTGSGGSGANVLTF.

The genes are TRBV2 and TRBJ2-6; no definite D call. The CDR3 is 13 amino acids. The germline gives CDR1 SNHLY, CDR2 FYNNEI. The V end lost 9 bases, the J end lost 4 bases, and 10 bases lay between the germline ends. The CDR3, as DNA: TGTGCCAGAACCCAGACGGGGGCCAACGTCCTGACTTTC. Translation gives CARTQTGANVLTF.

This chain uses TRBV5-6 with TRBJ1-2; tentatively, D is TRBD1 (5 bases). Germline V gene data show CDR1 as SGHDT and CDR2 as YYEEEE. The CDR3 loop spans 13 amino acids. With 4 bases removed from V and 3 bases from J, the gap between germline ends came to 10 bases. This CDR3 is CASSPGTYYGYTF. The CDR3 nucleotides read TGTGCCAGCAGCCCAGGGACGTACTATGGCTACACCTTC.